These 26 T cell receptor beta chains were sequenced from one sample in a study of T cells expressing NK-cell markers. TCRdb processed the 5' RACE reads again and assigns one entry to each CDR3 protein, with no DNA. The record lists fewer than 400,000 distinct CDR3 sequences, of which the ten most abundant hold about 10%. The sequenced sample was blood T cells: a sorted CD56 or NKG2C T cell subset, CD4+ or CD8+ T cells, or bulk PBMC T cells (not recorded which). The receptors here all came from a woman between 45 and 65 years old in good health.

The rearrangement links TRBV3-1 to TRBJ2-2; TCRdb proposes TRBD2, but this gene call is untestable without DNA. In germline, CDR1 is LGHDT, CDR2 YNNKEL (reference sequence). This CDR3 has 17 residues. CDR3 protein: CASRRTSGGLNTGELFF.

The chain joins TRBV5-1 to TRBJ2-1; the TRBD1 assignment by TCRdb is unverifiable without DNA. The CDR3 sequence is 14 residues long. Germline values: CDR1 SGHRS, CDR2 YFSETQ. This chain's CDR3 is CASSLGQGAYEQFF.

The V call is TRBV5-1, the J call TRBJ1-1. The CDR3 spans 16 residues. Germline loops: CDR1 SGHRS, CDR2 YFSETQ. The CDR3 loop reads CASSPRFGASNTEAFF.

The CDR3 spells CASGLGTSMFDTDTQYF. V and J are TRBV12-5 and TRBJ2-3. The CDR3 consists of 17 residues. The germline gives CDR1 LGHNT, CDR2 FRNRAP.

The rearrangement joins TRBV7-8 to TRBJ1-4; the D gene TCRdb calls, TRBD1, cannot be checked with no DNA. There are 14 residues in the CDR3. Germline V gene data show CDR1 as SGHVS and CDR2 as FQNEAQ. CDR3: CASSSTDSHEKLFF.

J is TRBJ2-4 and V is TRBV29-1; TCRdb lists TRBD1, though no DNA is available to test this call. Germline values: CDR1 SQVTM, CDR2 ANQGSEA. This CDR3 contains 18 residues. This CDR3 reads CSVEDPPRGRGTKNIQYF.

The rearrangement joins TRBV6-5 to TRBJ2-1. This CDR3 comprises 17 residues. Germline CDR1 and CDR2: MNHEY and SVGAGI. The CDR3: CASSPFVASAVSDEQFF.

This chain uses TRBV5-1 with TRBJ2-6. CDR3 length: 15 residues. The germline CDR1 and CDR2 sequences are SGHRS and YFSETQ. The CDR3 sequence: CASSGRNSGANVLTF.

This chain connects TRBV12-3 or TRBV12-4 to TRBJ1-5; TCRdb outputs TRBD1, but without DNA this stays unchecked. The CDR3 sequence is 14 residues long. The CDR3 sequence is CASSRTRDNQPQHF.

The chain has TRBV28 and TRBJ2-1; with no DNA, the TCRdb D assignment of TRBD2 cannot be verified. This CDR3 is built from 14 residues. Per the germline V gene, CDR1 is MDHEN and CDR2 is SYDVKM. This chain's CDR3 is CASTASGFNNEQFF.

This chain uses TRBV29-1 with TRBJ1-1. Germline V gives CDR1 SQVTM, CDR2 ANQGSEA. The CDR3 totals 14 residues. CDR3 amino acids: CSVGRLLMNTEAFF. Filled out from reference TRBV29-1 and TRBJ1-1, the complete variable domain reads SAVISQKPSRDICQRGTSLTIQCQVDSQVTMMFWYRQQPGQSLTLIATANQGSEATYESGFVIDKFPISRPNLTFSTLTVSNMSPEDSSIYLCSVGRLLMNTEAFFGQGTRLTVV.

J is TRBJ2-7 and V is TRBV5-1. The CDR3 consists of 15 residues. The germline V gene encodes CDR1 SGHRS and CDR2 YFSETQ. This CDR3 is CASSLAQTSTYEQYF.

The chain recombines TRBV7-2 with TRBJ2-7; without DNA, the TCRdb call of TRBD1 cannot be checked. The CDR3 is made up of 16 amino acids. Germline V gene lookup returns CDR1 SGHTA and CDR2 FQGNSA. The CDR3 reads CASSPISRQGRYEQYF.

The chain joins TRBV6-5 to TRBJ1-5; TCRdb picks TRBD1, but there is no DNA to check that call. CDR3 size: 15 residues. The germline gives CDR1 MNHEY, CDR2 SVGAGI. CDR3 region: CATSRGAGSNQPQHF.

The chain carries TRBV11-3 and TRBJ2-3; as DNA is missing, the TRBD2 call by TCRdb cannot be tested. This CDR3 comprises 14 residues. The V gene's germline CDR1 is SGHNT and CDR2 YENEEA. CDR3 sequence: CASSQLAGLDTQYF. The complete variable domain, with remaining parts taken from reference TRBV11-3 and TRBJ2-3, reads EAGVVQSPRYKIIEKKQPVAFWCNPISGHNTLYWYLQNLGQGPELLIRYENEEAVDDSQLPKDRFSAERLKGVDSTLKIQPAELGDSAVYLCASSQLAGLDTQYFGPGTRLTVL.

This sequence joins TRBV4-1 and TRBJ2-1; TCRdb indicates TRBD1, and absent DNA this call remains unverified. The germline CDR1 and CDR2 sequences are MGHRA and YSYEKL. This CDR3 is built from 15 residues. The CDR3 protein is CASSLPGRTHNEQFF.

This chain connects TRBV29-1 to TRBJ2-5; TCRdb lists TRBD1, though no DNA is available to test this call. This CDR3 region has 12 residues. In germline, CDR1 is SQVTM, CDR2 ANQGSEA. CDR3 protein: CSVEGGTETQYF.

This chain joins TRBV5-6 and TRBJ1-1. The germline V gene has CDR1 SGHDT and CDR2 YYEEEE. This CDR3 has 15 amino acids. Here the CDR3 reads CASSRWGEGSTEAFF.

This sequence joins TRBV6-5 and TRBJ2-5. Germline CDR1 reads MNHEY; CDR2 reads SVGAGI. CDR3 length: 16 residues. CDR3 sequence: CASSYARGFFGETQYF.

The rearrangement uses TRBV27 and TRBJ1-1; TCRdb indicates TRBD1, and absent DNA this call remains unverified. Germline CDR1 MNHEY, CDR2 SMNVEV (reference sequence). This CDR3 region has 19 residues. The CDR3 reads CASSLMSSAGGSLNTEAFF.

This rearrangement joins TRBV3-1 to TRBJ2-7; TCRdb designates TRBD1, a call that cannot be tested without DNA. CDR3 length equals 14 residues. Germline V gives CDR1 LGHDT, CDR2 YNNKEL (reference sequence). CDR3 region: CASSDRGRTYEQYF.

The chain has TRBV24-1 and TRBJ2-2; there is no DNA to check the TCRdb D call of TRBD1. Germline V gene lookup returns CDR1 KGHDR and CDR2 SFDVKD. The CDR3 has 19 residues. CDR3 region: CATSDFVNSRGANTGELFF.

This chain joins TRBV12-3 or TRBV12-4 and TRBJ2-5; lacking DNA, the TRBD1 call made by TCRdb goes unchecked. The CDR3 extends over 15 amino acids. The CDR3 is CASSLIQRGQETQYF.

The chain carries TRBV12-3 or TRBV12-4 and TRBJ2-7. The CDR3 spans 15 residues. CDR3 residues: CASSLSALGSYEQYF.

The genes are TRBV14 and TRBJ2-7; the TCRdb call, TRBD1, lacks DNA for checking. The CDR3 extends over 13 amino acids. Germline V lookup: CDR1 SGHDN, CDR2 FVKESK. The CDR3 sequence is CASSLTGMNEQYF.

The chain employs TRBV24-1 and TRBJ2-2. CDR1 and CDR2 from the germline V gene are KGHDR and SFDVKD. This CDR3 comprises 11 residues. The CDR3 protein is CATEEAGELFF.